The rows below give T cell receptor beta chains drawn from one sample of a study of blood T cells in healthy people across ages. TCRdb processed the 5' RACE reads anew with MiXCR; each CDR3 protein has one entry. The table has approximately 690,000 distinct CDR3 sequences, approximately 40% seen once. Material for sequencing was blood. The receptor set was obtained from a man at least 80 years old in good health. The CDR3 runs from the conserved cysteine through the conserved F or W. The D gene is left open where the match is weak. Expanded clones are given a class, and other clones once, few, many or no size at all.

cdr3_nt cdr3_aa v_call d_call j_call clone_size
TGCGCCAGCAGCCCTGGGACGGCCTTCATAGAGACCCAGTACTTC CASSPGTAFIETQYF TRBV5-1 - TRBJ2-5 -
TGCAGTACCACTGGGGCGGGAGGTGGGTGGTCAGATACGCAGTATTTT CSTTGAGGGWSDTQYF TRBV20-1 TRBD2 TRBJ2-3 many
TGTGCCAGCAGCCAAGAGTTCCGAAGCTACACCTTC CASSQEFRSYTF TRBV3-1 - TRBJ1-2 few
TGTGCCAGCAGTTTGGAAGGCAGCAACCCCCAGGAGACCCAGTACTTC CASSLEGSNPQETQYF TRBV12-3/TRBV12-4 - TRBJ2-5 -
TGTGCCAGCAGCCTCATCCCCGGACAGGCCTACAATGAGCAGTTCTTC CASSLIPGQAYNEQFF TRBV14 TRBD1 TRBJ2-1 -
TGTGCCAGCAGTCCTCCGACTAGCGGGAGTAGCGAGCAGTACTTC CASSPPTSGSSEQYF TRBV6-2/TRBV6-3 TRBD2 TRBJ2-7 -
TGTGCCAGCAGTACAGCGCCCCAAGAGACCCAGTACTTC CASSTAPQETQYF TRBV7-2 - TRBJ2-5 many
TGCAGCGTTGAAAGACGAGAGGCCGGGACAGGGCCCTTTGGGGGCTACACCTTC CSVERREAGTGPFGGYTF TRBV29-1 TRBD1 TRBJ1-2 -
TGTGCCAGCAGTGGTCCGGGACAGGTGGGCACCGGGGAGCTGTTTTTT CASSGPGQVGTGELFF TRBV6-1 TRBD1 TRBJ2-2 -
TGTGCCAGCAGTTACTTTGGACAGGGAGGAAGCACAGATACGCAGTATTTT CASSYFGQGGSTDTQYF TRBV6-2/TRBV6-3 TRBD1 TRBJ2-3 -
TGTGCCAGCAGCTTCCGGGGACCACGTAGCAATCAGCCCCAGCATTTT CASSFRGPRSNQPQHF TRBV5-6 - TRBJ1-5 -
TGCAGTGCCAGGCGACAATACGAAGGGGGAAAGTACCAAGAGACCCAGTACTTC CSARRQYEGGKYQETQYF TRBV20-1 - TRBJ2-5 few
TGCGCCAGCAGCAAGGAGACTAGCGGGGGACCACAGGCAGATGCGCAGTATTTT CASSKETSGGPQADAQYF TRBV4-3 TRBD2 TRBJ2-3 -
TGTGCCAGCAGCTCCGGAGACAGGTTACGCTATGGCTACACCTTC CASSSGDRLRYGYTF TRBV7-2 - TRBJ1-2 -
TGTGCCAGCAGCTTAAGAGGTGGAAGAGGGGTAGCCTACGAGCAGTACTTC CASSLRGGRGVAYEQYF TRBV7-2 - TRBJ2-7 few
TGTGCCAGCTCACCCGTGACTAGCGGGAGGACATACAATGAGCAGTTCTTC CASSPVTSGRTYNEQFF TRBV18 TRBD2 TRBJ2-1 -
TGCGCCAGCAGCGAGGACTCCGGCAACGATGAGCAGTACTTC CASSEDSGNDEQYF TRBV5-1 - TRBJ2-5 -
TGCGCCAGCAGCACACTAACAGGGGCAACTAATGAAAAACTGTTTTTT CASSTLTGATNEKLFF TRBV5-1 TRBD1 TRBJ1-4 -
TGCGCCAGCAGCCAAGCCCTGACTAGCGGCTACGAGCAGTACTTC CASSQALTSGYEQYF TRBV4-1 TRBD2 TRBJ2-7 few
TGTGCCAGCAGCTTGCCCCAGAACACTGAAGCTTTCTTT CASSLPQNTEAFF TRBV7-2 - TRBJ1-1 -
TGCAGTGCTAGGGTAGCGAGACCCACAGATACGCAGTATTTT CSARVARPTDTQYF TRBV20-1 - TRBJ2-3 few
TGTGACAGCAGCCGAAGCGGGAGGGCCGGCAACGAGCAGTACTTC CDSSRSGRAGNEQYF TRBV6-5 TRBD2 TRBJ2-7 -
TGCGCCAGCAGCTTACAGGGTTATTTGGACGAGCAGTACTTC CASSLQGYLDEQYF TRBV5-1 - TRBJ2-7 many
TGTGCCAGCAGCCAACTTCCGGGACTAGCGGGAGTTGGCTACAATGAGCAGTTCTTC CASSQLPGLAGVGYNEQFF TRBV14 TRBD2 TRBJ2-1 -
TGTGCCAGCAGCTTAGAAGGGGGGTTTGGCTACACCTTC CASSLEGGFGYTF TRBV7-2 - TRBJ1-2 many
TGTGCCAGCAGTCCGATGACAGGGGGCCCTCTCGGGCAGTACTTC CASSPMTGGPLGQYF TRBV6-2/TRBV6-3 TRBD1 TRBJ2-7 few
TGTGCCAGCAGCGCAGCTCTGGGGGAGAAAAAGCCCCAGCATTTT CASSAALGEKKPQHF TRBV7-2 - TRBJ1-5 once
TGTGCCAGCAGCTTTAGACCGGGACAGGGGTTCGATGAGCAGTTCTTC CASSFRPGQGFDEQFF TRBV7-8 TRBD1 TRBJ2-1 -
TGTGCCAGCAGCTTCAGTGGCAGAGACGAGCAGTACTTC CASSFSGRDEQYF TRBV7-7 - TRBJ2-7 few
TGTGCCAGCGGACCAACGGGAGGGGGGGCCCATGTAGATACGCAGTATTTT CASGPTGGGAHVDTQYF TRBV25-1 TRBD2 TRBJ2-3 -